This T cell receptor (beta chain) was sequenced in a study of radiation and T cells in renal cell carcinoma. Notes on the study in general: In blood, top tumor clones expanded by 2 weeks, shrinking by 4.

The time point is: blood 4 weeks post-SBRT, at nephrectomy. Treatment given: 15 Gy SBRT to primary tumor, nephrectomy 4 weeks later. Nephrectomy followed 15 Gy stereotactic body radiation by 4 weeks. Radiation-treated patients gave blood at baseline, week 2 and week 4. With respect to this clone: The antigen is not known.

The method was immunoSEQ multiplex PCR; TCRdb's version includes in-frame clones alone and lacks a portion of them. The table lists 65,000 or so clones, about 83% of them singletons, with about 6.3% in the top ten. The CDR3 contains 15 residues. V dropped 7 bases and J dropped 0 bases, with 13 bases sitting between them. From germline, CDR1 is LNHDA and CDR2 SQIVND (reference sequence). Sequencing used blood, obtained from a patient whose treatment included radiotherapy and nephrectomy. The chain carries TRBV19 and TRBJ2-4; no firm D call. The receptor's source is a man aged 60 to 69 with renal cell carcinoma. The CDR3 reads CASKGRPLAKNIQYF. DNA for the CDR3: TGTGCCAGTAAAGGTCGGCCGCTAGCCAAAAACATTCAGTACTTC.